Each of the 17 T cell receptor beta chains below was sequenced from the same sample in a study of T cells after yellow fever vaccination. TCRdb re-derived calls from the 5' RACE reads in MiXCR, one entry per CDR3 protein. The sample shows 300,000 to 400,000 distinct CDR3 sequences, roughly 8.7% of them seen only once. The specimen comprised PBMCs, sampled on the day of the first yellow fever vaccination. Receptors were obtained from a man between 18 and 35 years old who received the YFV17D yellow fever vaccine.

The genes are TRBV18 and TRBJ1-5, with D uncertain. The ends were cut back, 3 bases at V and 0 bases at J, with 9 bases in the middle. The CDR3 totals 15 residues. CDR1 and CDR2 from the germline V gene are KGHSH and LQKENI. CDR3 region: CASSPRVDSNQPQHF. In nucleotides, the CDR3 is TGTGCCAGCTCACCGAGGGTGGATAGCAATCAGCCCCAGCATTTT.

This clonotype was observed a handful of times. V gene TRBV5-4 combines with J gene TRBJ2-5, with D perhaps TRBD1 (5 bases). Trimming left V 7 bases short and J 1 base short, with 11 bases between. Germline V gene data show CDR1 as SGHNT and CDR2 as YYREEE (reference sequence). The CDR3 is made up of 13 amino acids. CDR3 DNA sequence: TGTGCCAGCGGGAACAGGACCCAAGAGACCCAGTACTTC. Its translation: CASGNRTQETQYF. The whole variable domain, filled in from reference TRBV5-4 and TRBJ2-5, reads ETGVTQSPTHLIKTRGQQVTLRCSSQSGHNTVSWYQQALGQGPQFIFQYYREEENGRGNFPPRFSGLQFPNYSSELNVNALELDDSALYLCASGNRTQETQYFGPGTRLLVL.

The rearrangement joins TRBV5-1 to TRBJ2-5; D is unresolved. The ends were cut back, 0 bases at V and 5 bases at J, with 11 bases in the middle. Germline values: CDR1 SGHRS, CDR2 YFSETQ. The CDR3 has 14 residues. CDR3 coding DNA: TGCGCCAGCAGCTTGGTGGGGATCTCTGAGACCCAGTACTTC. It encodes CASSLVGISETQYF. The full variable domain, its missing parts supplied by reference TRBV5-1 and TRBJ2-5, is KAGVTQTPRYLIKTRGQQVTLSCSPISGHRSVSWYQQTPGQGLQFLFEYFSETQRNKGNFPGRFSGRQFSNSRSEMNVSTLELGDSALYLCASSLVGISETQYFGPGTRLLVL.

There are many counts of this clonotype. V usage is TRBV4-3 and J usage is TRBJ2-6; weak D call: TRBD1 (6 bases). Germline CDR1 reads LGHNA; CDR2 reads YSLEER. With 0 bases removed from V and 0 bases from J, the gap between germline ends came to 6 bases. This CDR3 spans 16 amino acids. The CDR3 coding sequence is TGCGCCAGCAGCCAAGAGACAGGCTCTGGGGCCAACGTCCTGACTTTC. It codes for CASSQETGSGANVLTF.

This clonotype came up a few times. V and J are TRBV28 and TRBJ2-5, with 10 bases matching TRBD1. Trimming removed 2 bases from V and 5 bases from J; junction bases left unmatched: 5. This CDR3 contains 15 residues. From germline, CDR1 is MDHEN and CDR2 SYDVKM. Here the CDR3 DNA reads TGTGCCAGCAGTTTACGCGGACAGGGGGTGGAGACCCAGTACTTC. Its protein product is CASSLRGQGVETQYF.

This clonotype was observed many times. The chain carries TRBV3-1 and TRBJ2-5; TRBD2 might be the D (6 bases). This CDR3 contains 14 residues. The ends were cut back, 4 bases at V and 1 base at J, with 10 bases in the middle. CDR1 is LGHDT, CDR2 YNNKEL, per germline (reference sequence). The CDR3 region has the DNA TGTGCCAGCAGCCCCTCGGGACTCCAAGAGACCCAGTACTTC. This sequence encodes CASSPSGLQETQYF.

The chain uses TRBV14 and TRBJ2-3; 10 positions agree with TRBD1. The V segment lost 8 bases and the J segment 0 bases; nucleotides outside the gene matches: 2. The CDR3 loop spans 14 amino acids. CDR1 and CDR2 from the germline V gene are SGHDN and FVKESK. CDR3 sequence (DNA): TGTGCCAGCGGGACAGGGGCTAGCACAGATACGCAGTATTTT. Its protein product is CASGTGASTDTQYF. Full variable domain (remainder filled in from reference TRBV14 and TRBJ2-3): EAGVTQFPSHSVIEKGQTVTLRCDPISGHDNLYWYRRVMGKEIKFLLHFVKESKQDESGMPNNRFLAERTGGTYSTLKVQPAELEDSGVYFCASGTGASTDTQYFGPGTRLTVL.

This clonotype was picked up a small number of times. V is TRBV20-1 and J is TRBJ2-2, with D possibly matching TRBD1 (6 bases). The ends were cut back, 5 bases at V and 4 bases at J, with 11 bases in the middle. Germline V CDR1 and CDR2: DFQATT, SNEGSKA (reference sequence). This CDR3 contains 13 residues. CDR3 nucleotide sequence: TGCAGTGCTCCCGGACAGTTCACCGGGGAGCTGTTTTTT. Protein product: CSAPGQFTGELFF.

The chain joins TRBV27 to TRBJ1-2; weak D call: TRBD1 (6 bases). CDR1 and CDR2 from the germline V gene are MNHEY and SMNVEV (reference sequence). CDR3 length equals 13 residues. The germline V and J ends were trimmed by 3 bases and 3 bases, with 8 bases remaining between them. CDR3 in DNA: TGTGCCAGCAGTTTCAGGGGCTACTATGGCTACACCTTC. It is translated as CASSFRGYYGYTF.

In this sample, this clonotype turned up many times. The gene calls are TRBV27 and TRBJ2-5, with 10 bases that match TRBD2. This CDR3 is built from 16 residues. J lost 5 bases, V lost 6 bases, and 12 bases had no gene match. The V gene's germline CDR1 is MNHEY and CDR2 SMNVEV (reference sequence). The CDR3 region is CASRTKLAGAPETQYF. CDR3 sequence (DNA): TGTGCCAGCAGGACTAAGCTAGCGGGGGCCCCGGAGACCCAGTACTTC.

The chain links TRBV11-2 to TRBJ2-1; D is unresolved. The CDR3 sequence is 13 residues long. The V gene's germline CDR1 is SGHAT and CDR2 FQNNGV. Deletions cut 5 bases from V and 7 bases from J, with 12 bases between. The CDR3 region has the DNA TGTGCCAGCAGCCGATCGATCGAAAATGAGCAGTTCTTC. Protein: CASSRSIENEQFF. The full variable domain, completed using reference TRBV11-2 and TRBJ2-1, is EAGVAQSPRYKIIEKRQSVAFWCNPISGHATLYWYQQILGQGPKLLIQFQNNGVVDDSQLPKDRFSAERLKGVDSTLKIQPAKLEDSAVYLCASSRSIENEQFFGPGTRLTVL.

The rearrangement joins TRBV7-3 to TRBJ1-3; tentatively, D is TRBD1 (6 bases). CDR3 length: 14 amino acids. CDR1 is SGHTA, CDR2 FQGTGA, per germline. V was pared by 7 bases and J by 2 bases, with 12 bases between. The CDR3 spells CASKEGGTGNTIYF. In DNA form, the CDR3 reads TGTGCCAGCAAAGAGGGGGGCACTGGAAACACCATATATTTT.

This clonotype was recorded a few times. The chain couples TRBV29-1 to TRBJ2-5; D possibly uses TRBD1 or TRBD2 (5 bases each). V was clipped by 3 bases and J by 3 bases, with 20 bases between them. The CDR3 runs to 16 residues. Germline CDR1 reads SQVTM; CDR2 reads ANQGSEA. CDR3 sequence (DNA): TGCAGCGTTGATATGGGCGGGTTTTGGGGCAAAGAGACCCAGTACTTC. Translation gives CSVDMGGFWGKETQYF.

The chain employs TRBV20-1 and TRBJ2-5, with unresolved D. The CDR3 is made up of 11 amino acids. V lost 7 bases and J 4 bases, leaving 10 bases between the germline ends. Per the germline V gene, CDR1 is DFQATT and CDR2 is SNEGSKA (reference sequence). The DNA of the CDR3 is TGCAGTGGGGGAAGTTTAGAGACCCAGTACTTC. Encoded protein: CSGGSLETQYF.

This clonotype was found a few times. The chain employs TRBV7-2 and TRBJ2-5; no clear D. From germline, CDR1 is SGHTA and CDR2 FQGNSA. The CDR3 covers 14 residues. The germline V and J ends were trimmed by 1 base and 4 bases, with 10 bases remaining between them. The CDR3 is CASSLDGHRETQYF. DNA of the CDR3: TGTGCCAGCAGCTTAGATGGGCATAGAGAGACCCAGTACTTC.

This clonotype was observed many times. The CDR3 region is CASSFSADTQYF. CDR3 in DNA: TGTGCCAGCAGTTTTTCGGCAGATACGCAGTATTTT. J is TRBJ2-3 and V is TRBV27; D remains unclear. This CDR3 is 12 amino acids long. Trimming took off 3 bases at V and 4 bases at J, with 5 bases between the two ends. Per the germline V gene, CDR1 is MNHEY and CDR2 is SMNVEV (reference sequence).

The gene calls are TRBV6-5 and TRBJ2-6, with D unresolved. The germline V gene has CDR1 MNHEY and CDR2 SVGAGI. Trimming left V 2 bases short and J 2 bases short, with 10 bases between. This CDR3 has 16 amino acids. The CDR3 spells CASSYSRPTGANVLTF. In DNA, the CDR3 is TGTGCCAGCAGTTACAGCAGACCCACTGGGGCCAACGTCCTGACTTTC.